Listed here are 2 T cell receptor beta chains from one sample, sequenced in a study of blood T cell repertoires in COVID-19. Libraries were prepared by immunoSEQ multiplex PCR; TCRdb keeps only in-frame clonotypes and omits some of them. Seen here are over 100,000 clones, approximately 90% observed once, and the top ten hold approximately 4.3%. Sequenced sample: peripheral blood. Receptor source: a man in his 60s with COVID-19, enrolled during active disease.

V and J are TRBV6-6 and TRBJ2-5, with a weak D call TRBD2 (7 bases). CDR3 length: 12 amino acids. Trimming removed 5 bases at V and 6 bases at J, with 10 bases between. Germline CDR1 and CDR2: MNHNY and SVGAGI (reference sequence). The CDR3 loop is CASSIGGQTQYF. The CDR3 DNA reads as TGTGCCAGCAGTATCGGGGGGCAGACCCAGTACTTC.

The V and J genes are TRBV7-2 and TRBJ1-2; D gene uncertain. This CDR3 comprises 13 residues. V was cut by 1 base and J by 4 bases, with 7 bases left in between. Germline loops: CDR1 SGHTA, CDR2 FQGNSA. The CDR3 DNA is TGTGCCAGCAGCTTAGAGGAGGTCTATGGCTACACCTTC. Amino acids: CASSLEEVYGYTF. The variable domain in full, completed from reference TRBV7-2 and TRBJ1-2, reads GAGVSQSPSNKVTEKGKDVELRCDPISGHTALYWYRQSLGQGLEFLIYFQGNSAPDKSGLPSDRFSAERTGGSVSTLTIQRTQQEDSAVYLCASSLEEVYGYTFGSGTRLTVV.